The present T cell receptor (beta chain) was sequenced within a study of cytotoxic CD8 clonotypes in ibrutinib-treated CLL. Study context: By median roughly 72 months, approximately twelve had progressed and about 14 stayed remitted; responses had been 2 complete and about 24 partial. A mean of approximately 260,000 productive templates and tens of thousands of productive rearrangements was obtained per sample. General study points: The study sampled sustained-remission and progressing patients at different times.

Profiling relied on immunoSEQ multiplex PCR, and the TCRdb table lists in-frame clones only, not all of them. The sample records approximately 340,000 clones, under 70% being singletons. With respect to this clone: Antigen unknown.

The clonotype was recovered from a human donor with chronic lymphocytic leukemia. This material consisted of PBMCs, taken after 36 months of ibrutinib treatment.

The CDR3 coding sequence is TGCGCCAGCAGCTTGTCCCAGGGGAACAATGAGCAGTTCTTC. Encoded protein: CASSLSQGNNEQFF. V usage is TRBV5-1 and J usage is TRBJ2-1; tentative D call: TRBD1 (6 bases). The CDR3 runs 14 residues. The germline V gene has CDR1 SGHRS and CDR2 YFSETQ. Trimming stripped 1 base from V and 5 bases from J, with 10 bases between.